This TCR beta chain was sequenced in a study of T cell responses to AZD1222 COVID-19 vaccine. As regards this clone: Its antigen is still unknown.

Findings of the study overall: Vaccination with two AZD1222 doses was followed by a rise in Spike-specific TCR breadth and depth.

Produced via immunoSEQ multiplex PCR; TCRdb's table is partial and in-frame only. The sample includes 100,000 or so clones, roughly nine tenths of them seen just once. The V gene lost 0 bases and the J gene lost 0 bases, with 8 bases spanning the gap. This CDR3 is built from 16 residues. CDR1 MNHEY and CDR2 SVGAGI come from the germline V gene. This TCR came from an adult in good health. The specimen was peripheral blood, collected on day 0 of AZD1222 vaccination. This chain joins TRBV6-5 and TRBJ2-2, with D possibly TRBD2 on 5 matching bases. The CDR3 protein is CASSYSRGSNTGELFF. The DNA of the CDR3 is TGTGCCAGCAGTTACTCACGGGGATCGAACACCGGGGAGCTGTTTTTT.